These 13 T cell receptor beta chains share one sample of origin, sequenced in a study of blood T cell repertoires in COVID-19 (dated by TCRdb to between 2020 and 2021). Library preparation used the immunoSEQ multiplex PCR assay. TCRdb mirrors the immuneACCESS table, restricted to in-frame sequences. Some clones are absent from its copies; in checked studies, under half trace to an unresolved V gene, and the reason for the others is unknown. The sample table holds over 450,000 clones, of which 85% to 90% were seen once. Clones ranked in the top ten supply around 8% of the sample. Sequences were obtained from peripheral blood. Receptors originate from a woman between 50 and 59 years old with COVID-19, enrolled during active disease.

This clone was seen just once. This chain connects TRBV7-6 to TRBJ2-7; D possibly corresponds to TRBD1 (6 bases). V dropped 2 bases and J dropped 5 bases, with 25 bases sitting between them. Germline values: CDR1 SGHVS, CDR2 FNYEAQ. The CDR3 sequence is 18 residues long. The CDR3 region is CASSLMVGAGISSDEQYF. The CDR3 nucleotides read TGTGCCAGCAGCTTAATGGTGGGGGCAGGGATAAGCTCTGACGAGCAGTACTTC.

The V call is TRBV18, the J call TRBJ1-5, with 10 bases identical to TRBD1. Germline loops: CDR1 KGHSH, CDR2 LQKENI. The CDR3 is made up of 16 amino acids. Germline trimming cut 6 bases from V and 7 bases from J; bases unmatched to any gene: 12. Here the CDR3 reads CASSPTGQGFDQPQHF. CDR3 sequence (DNA): TGTGCCAGCTCTCCTACGGGACAGGGGTTCGACCAGCCCCAGCATTTT.

To note about this clone: Other DNA sequences from this sample encode an identical CDR3 as well. The J gene is TRBJ2-7, the V gene TRBV5-1; D unresolved. V was clipped by 0 bases and J by 2 bases, with 9 bases between them. This CDR3 has 14 residues. The germline CDR1 and CDR2 sequences are SGHRS and YFSETQ. The CDR3 is CASSLAGGPYEQYF. The CDR3 nucleotides read TGCGCCAGCAGCTTGGCCGGCGGTCCCTACGAGCAGTACTTC.

The chain carries TRBV6-1 and TRBJ1-4; D may be TRBD1 (5 bases). Per the germline V gene, CDR1 is MNHNS and CDR2 is SASEGT. CDR3 length: 13 amino acids. Trimming removed 6 bases from V and 6 bases from J, with 11 bases in between. CDR3 loop: CASRSGQDEKLFF. As DNA, the CDR3 is TGTGCCAGCAGATCCGGACAAGATGAAAAACTGTTTTTT.

This chain connects TRBV2 to TRBJ1-5; 7 bases fit TRBD1. V gave up 7 bases and J gave up 2 bases; unmatched junction bases: 2. Per the germline V gene, CDR1 is SNHLY and CDR2 is FYNNEI. The CDR3 sequence is 13 residues long. Here the CDR3 DNA reads TGTGCCAGCACCGGGACAGGCAATCAGCCCCAGCATTTT. Protein product: CASTGTGNQPQHF.

In DNA form, the CDR3 reads TGTGCCTCTATTCGACCCCCAGGCTACGAGCAGTACTTC. Translated, it gives CASIRPPGYEQYF. V gene TRBV11-2 combines with J gene TRBJ2-7; D is undetermined. There are 13 residues in the CDR3. Germline V CDR1 and CDR2: SGHAT, FQNNGV. V was cut by 11 bases and J by 3 bases, with 17 bases left in between.

The chain couples TRBV7-2 to TRBJ1-1; D not certain. Germline V gene lookup returns CDR1 SGHTA and CDR2 FQGNSA. This CDR3 contains 14 residues. Trimming left V 2 bases short and J 4 bases short, with 11 bases between. CDR3 in DNA: TGTGCCAGCAGCTTATCGCCGGTCGGCACTGAAGCTTTCTTT. It encodes CASSLSPVGTEAFF.

The chain joins TRBV6-5 to TRBJ1-1, with 9 bases lining up with TRBD1. Germline lookup yields CDR1 MNHEY and CDR2 SVGAGI. The CDR3 runs 14 residues. With 2 bases clipped from V and 3 bases from J, the junction kept 1 base outside the gene matches. CDR3 sequence: CASSYRTGDTEAFF. CDR3 bases: TGTGCCAGCAGTTACCGGACAGGGGACACTGAAGCTTTCTTT.

The table lists this clone with a count of one. The chain combines TRBV6-1 with TRBJ1-2; 8 bases line up with TRBD1. The germline gives CDR1 MNHNS, CDR2 SASEGT. This CDR3 has 15 residues. With 4 bases clipped from V and 8 bases from J, the junction kept 12 bases outside the gene matches. CDR3 in amino acids: CASSGGQGDGLGYTF. The CDR3 DNA follows: TGTGCCAGCAGTGGAGGACAGGGCGATGGGCTAGGCTACACCTTC.

The rearrangement joins TRBV24-1 to TRBJ2-1, with a weak D call TRBD2 (5 bases). Germline V lookup: CDR1 KGHDR, CDR2 SFDVKD. This CDR3 is 15 amino acids long. The V and J ends lost 5 bases and 7 bases respectively, with 17 bases between them. The CDR3 loop reads CATSGGNLDLNEQFF. The CDR3, as DNA: TGTGCCACCAGTGGAGGAAACCTGGACTTAAATGAGCAGTTCTTC.

The chain couples TRBV30 to TRBJ1-5; D is undetermined. The V end was cut by 6 bases, the J end by 2 bases, with 14 bases between. CDR1 and CDR2 from the germline V gene are GTSNPN and SVGIG (reference sequence). CDR3 length: 14 amino acids. The CDR3 spells CACSALRGNQPQHF. CDR3 sequence (DNA): TGTGCCTGTTCCGCTCTCCGCGGCAATCAGCCCCAGCATTTT.

Here the CDR3 reads CASSDSGATTDTQYF. CDR3 nucleotide sequence: TGTGCCAGCAGTGACAGCGGGGCTACCACAGATACGCAGTATTTT. This sequence joins TRBV6-1 and TRBJ2-3, with 7 bases identical to TRBD2. V shed 3 bases and J 2 bases; nucleotides not matched to a gene: 5. This CDR3 has 15 residues. The V gene's germline CDR1 is MNHNS and CDR2 SASEGT.

V is TRBV3-1 (or the pseudogene TRBV3-2) and J is TRBJ1-4, with D possibly being TRBD1 (5 bases). Trimming shortened V by 0 bases and J by 7 bases, and 9 bases separated the two germline ends. The CDR3 contains 14 residues. Germline CDR1 LGHDT, CDR2 YNNKEL (reference sequence). The CDR3 region is CASSQDRRAEKLFF. The CDR3 DNA is TGTGCCAGCAGCCAAGATCGCAGGGCTGAAAAACTGTTTTTT.